This T cell receptor beta chain was sequenced for a study of T-cell memory formation after mild COVID-19. About the study: Clusters were largely donor specific. Study results and caveats: For second-wave clones that peaked at day 37, SARS-CoV-2 specificity went unverified. Cross-reactive memory seemingly joined, as some responding clones were found in pre-infection memory. Clones that contracted from day 15 to 85 were balanced CD4/CD8, while later expanders leaned CD4+.

For this clonotype: Its antigen remains unidentified.

The CDR3 sequence is 12 residues long. J lost 3 bases, V lost 3 bases, and 1 base had no gene match. Germline V gene data show CDR1 as SQVTM and CDR2 as ANQGSEA. TCRdb reprocessed the 5' RACE reads via MiXCR and lists one record per CDR3 protein. The data show about 350,000 distinct CDR3 sequences, 20% to 25% seen once. The chain joins TRBV29-1 to TRBJ2-7; 8 nucleotides line up with TRBD1. Sequencing was carried out using PBMCs or a T cell subset sorted from them (not recorded which). The TCR comes from a man aged 18 to 30 who had mild COVID-19 (a few samples of this study predate the infection). Cell type and time point are not known. DNA of the CDR3: TGCAGCGTTGAGGGACAGGACTACGAGCAGTACTTC. This encodes CSVEGQDYEQYF.